This is a list of T cell receptor beta chains from one sample in a study of cytomegalovirus exposure and HLA in healthy donors. Repertoires were generated with immunoSEQ multiplex PCR, while TCRdb's copy carries only in-frame clones and drops some. Here the sample spans about 140,000 clones, around nine tenths being singletons. Sequenced: PBMCs. The receptors shown here come from a man younger than 35 in good health and CMV-seropositive. CDR3s include the opening cysteine and the closing phenylalanine or tryptophan. The order of the fields is D gene, CDR3 length, J gene, clone size, V gene, CDR3 protein, CDR3 DNA. D genes are given only for firm matches. Clone size is given for some rows only: seen once, a few or many times, or a class if the clone is expanded.

D: TRBD2; length: 16; J: TRBJ2-1; size: .; V: TRBV11-3; CDR3: CASSLRASGGPNEQFF; DNA: TGTGCCAGCAGCTTAAGAGCTAGCGGGGGGCCCAATGAGCAGTTCTTC
D: .; length: 13; J: TRBJ2-7; size: .; V: TRBV11-3; CDR3: CASRHSRVEEQYF; DNA: TGTGCCAGCAGGCACTCCAGGGTGGAAGAGCAGTACTTC
D: .; length: 16; J: TRBJ2-7; size: .; V: TRBV15; CDR3: CATSRATGTQRLEQYF; DNA: TGTGCCACCAGCAGAGCAACAGGGACCCAACGACTCGAGCAGTACTTC
D: TRBD2; length: 15; J: TRBJ2-2; size: .; V: TRBV19; CDR3: CASSIMRELPGELFF; DNA: TGTGCCAGTAGTATTATGCGGGAGTTGCCCGGGGAGCTGTTTTTT
D: .; length: 12; J: TRBJ2-1; size: .; V: TRBV27; CDR3: CASGLFGVVQFF; DNA: TGTGCCAGCGGTCTTTTTGGAGTGGTACAGTTCTTC
D: .; length: 13; J: TRBJ2-7; size: few; V: TRBV7-9; CDR3: CASSSTLTYEQYF; DNA: TGTGCCAGCAGCTCGACATTAACCTACGAGCAGTACTTC
D: .; length: 14; J: TRBJ2-5; size: .; V: TRBV7-8; CDR3: CASSLGGGKETQYF; DNA: TGTGCCAGCAGCTTAGGGGGCGGAAAGGAGACCCAGTACTTC
D: TRBD1; length: 15; J: TRBJ1-1; size: .; V: TRBV9; CDR3: CASSVATGGNVEAFF; DNA: TGTGCCAGCAGCGTAGCTACAGGGGGCAATGTTGAAGCTTTCTTT
D: .; length: 16; J: TRBJ1-4; size: few; V: TRBV7-2; CDR3: CASSHGGAGVGEKLFF; DNA: TGTGCCAGCAGTCACGGAGGGGCAGGAGTGGGGGAAAAACTGTTTTTT
D: .; length: 11; J: TRBJ2-7; size: .; V: TRBV7-9; CDR3: CATFEVDEQYF; DNA: TGTGCCACTTTTGAGGTCGACGAGCAGTACTTC
D: .; length: 15; J: TRBJ2-1; size: .; V: TRBV7-7; CDR3: CASSPGHPTYNEQFF; DNA: TGTGCCAGCAGCCCGGGACATCCTACCTACAATGAGCAGTTCTTC
D: .; length: 12; J: TRBJ1-1; size: .; V: TRBV30; CDR3: CAWSTEGRGAFF; DNA: TGTGCCTGGAGTACCGAGGGCAGGGGAGCTTTCTTT
D: .; length: 16; J: TRBJ1-3; size: .; V: TRBV14; CDR3: CASSQDTGFSGNTIYF; DNA: TGTGCCAGCAGCCAAGACACAGGTTTCTCTGGAAACACCATATATTTT
D: .; length: 15; J: TRBJ2-7; size: .; V: TRBV11-2; CDR3: CASSLWPSGSYEQYF; DNA: TGTGCCAGCAGCTTATGGCCGAGCGGTTCCTACGAGCAGTACTTC
D: TRBD1; length: 14; J: TRBJ1-2; size: .; V: TRBV19; CDR3: CASSRGQGNYGYTF; DNA: TGTGCCAGTAGTAGGGGACAGGGTAACTATGGCTACACCTTC
D: .; length: 14; J: TRBJ2-6; size: .; V: TRBV6-5; CDR3: CATHNHLGANVLTF; DNA: TGTGCCACCCACAACCACCTGGGCGCCAACGTCCTGACTTTC
D: .; length: 14; J: TRBJ1-2; size: .; V: TRBV18; CDR3: CASSPLKSDYGYTF; DNA: TGTGCCAGCTCACCACTTAAGAGTGACTATGGCTACACCTTC
D: TRBD1; length: 15; J: TRBJ1-4; size: .; V: TRBV5-5; CDR3: CASSTTGTVNEKLFF; DNA: TGTGCCAGCAGCACAACCGGGACAGTGAATGAAAAACTGTTTTTT
D: TRBD2; length: 13; J: TRBJ2-1; size: .; V: TRBV11-3; CDR3: CASSGSLAYEQFF; DNA: TGTGCCAGCAGCGGGTCACTAGCGTATGAGCAGTTCTTC
D: TRBD2; length: 18; J: TRBJ2-1; size: once; V: TRBV7-9; CDR3: CASSLLASGINGDNEQFF; DNA: TGTGCCAGCAGCTTATTGGCTAGCGGGATTAACGGGGACAATGAGCAGTTCTTC
D: .; length: 14; J: TRBJ1-1; size: .; V: TRBV10-3; CDR3: CAISILAGNTEAFF; DNA: TGTGCCATAAGTATATTGGCGGGGAACACTGAAGCTTTCTTT
D: .; length: 16; J: TRBJ2-1; size: .; V: TRBV13; CDR3: CASRGDRDSTYNEQFF; DNA: TGTGCCAGCAGGGGGGACCGGGACTCCACCTACAATGAGCAGTTCTTC
D: TRBD2; length: 15; J: TRBJ2-7; size: once; V: TRBV10-1; CDR3: CASSGGTSGIYEQYF; DNA: TGCGCCAGCAGTGGTGGGACTAGCGGGATCTACGAGCAGTACTTC
D: .; length: 15; J: TRBJ2-7; size: .; V: TRBV30; CDR3: CAWSVPARGVYEQYF; DNA: TGTGCCTGGAGTGTACCGGCCAGGGGGGTCTACGAGCAGTACTTC
D: .; length: 15; J: TRBJ2-1; size: .; V: TRBV2; CDR3: CASSRNGRGYGEQFF; DNA: TGTGCCAGCTCCCGGAACGGGAGAGGTTATGGTGAGCAGTTCTTC
D: TRBD1; length: 14; J: TRBJ1-5; size: .; V: TRBV6-5; CDR3: CASSLGTGGQPQHF; DNA: TGTGCCAGCAGTTTGGGAACAGGGGGACAGCCCCAGCATTTT
D: TRBD2; length: 15; J: TRBJ2-2; size: .; V: TRBV5-1; CDR3: CASLQREGDTGELFF; DNA: TGCGCCAGCCTCCAGCGGGAGGGCGACACCGGGGAGCTGTTTTTT
D: .; length: 14; J: TRBJ1-5; size: .; V: TRBV6-1; CDR3: CASRGRQSNQPQHF; DNA: TGTGCCAGCAGGGGAAGACAGTCGAATCAGCCCCAGCATTTT
D: TRBD1; length: 14; J: TRBJ2-5; size: .; V: TRBV5-1; CDR3: CASSWGQGQETQYF; DNA: TGCGCCAGCAGCTGGGGACAGGGCCAAGAGACCCAGTACTTC
D: .; length: 13; J: TRBJ1-1; size: once; V: TRBV2; CDR3: CASRGDRFQEAFF; DNA: TGTGCCAGCAGGGGCGACAGGTTCCAAGAAGCTTTCTTT
D: TRBD1; length: 13; J: TRBJ2-2; size: .; V: TRBV19; CDR3: CASSRQGAGELFF; DNA: TGTGCCAGTAGCCGACAGGGGGCCGGGGAGCTGTTTTTT
D: TRBD2; length: 15; J: TRBJ2-1; size: .; V: TRBV7-2; CDR3: CASSLTSGRYNEQFF; DNA: TGTGCCAGCAGCTTGACTAGCGGGCGCTACAATGAGCAGTTCTTC
D: .; length: 14; J: TRBJ2-2; size: .; V: TRBV9; CDR3: CASSVGGVTGELFF; DNA: TGTGCCAGCAGCGTAGGGGGGGTAACCGGGGAGCTGTTTTTT
D: TRBD1; length: 15; J: TRBJ1-5; size: .; V: TRBV19; CDR3: CASSKTGTGPQPQHF; DNA: TGTGCCAGTAGTAAGACCGGGACAGGGCCTCAGCCCCAGCATTTT
D: TRBD2; length: 15; J: TRBJ2-7; size: many; V: TRBV5-6; CDR3: CASSLANLAGDEQYF; DNA: TGTGCCAGCAGCTTGGCCAATCTAGCGGGAGACGAGCAGTACTTC
D: .; length: 16; J: TRBJ2-3; size: few; V: TRBV5-1; CDR3: CASSAASTNLEDTQYF; DNA: TGCGCCAGCAGCGCCGCTAGCACTAATTTAGAAGATACGCAGTATTTT
D: .; length: 14; J: TRBJ1-5; size: .; V: TRBV19; CDR3: CASSTGVRNQPQHF; DNA: TGTGCCAGTAGTACGGGGGTGCGCAATCAGCCCCAGCATTTT
D: TRBD2; length: 13; J: TRBJ2-7; size: few; V: TRBV5-1; CDR3: CASTHGGRYEQYF; DNA: TGCGCCAGCACCCATGGCGGGAGATACGAGCAGTACTTC
D: TRBD2; length: 17; J: TRBJ2-3; size: .; V: TRBV18; CDR3: CASSPPTSGRAADTQYF; DNA: TGTGCCAGCTCACCACCGACTAGCGGGAGGGCCGCAGATACGCAGTATTTT
D: .; length: 16; J: TRBJ2-3; size: .; V: TRBV7-9; CDR3: CASSLSSRGRTDTQYF; DNA: TGTGCCAGCAGCTTAAGTAGCCGGGGTAGGACAGATACGCAGTATTTT
D: TRBD2; length: 15; J: TRBJ2-5; size: once; V: TRBV11-2; CDR3: CASSPQRGGLETQYF; DNA: TGTGCCAGCAGCCCCCAGCGGGGGGGCCTAGAGACCCAGTACTTC
D: .; length: 14; J: TRBJ1-1; size: .; V: TRBV7-8; CDR3: CASSLGQVDTEAFF; DNA: TGTGCCAGCAGCTTAGGACAGGTGGACACTGAAGCTTTCTTT
D: TRBD1; length: 15; J: TRBJ2-7; size: .; V: TRBV11-3; CDR3: CASSSSRTGVREQYF; DNA: TGTGCCAGCAGCTCCTCGAGGACAGGGGTGCGCGAGCAGTACTTC
D: .; length: 15; J: TRBJ2-7; size: .; V: TRBV5-1; CDR3: CASSLTSTPSYEQYF; DNA: TGCGCCAGCAGCTTGACCTCTACCCCCTCCTACGAGCAGTACTTC
D: .; length: 15; J: TRBJ2-7; size: .; V: TRBV10-2; CDR3: CASSDFRVDSYEQYF; DNA: TGCGCCAGCAGTGATTTCAGGGTAGACTCCTACGAGCAGTACTTC
D: .; length: 16; J: TRBJ1-4; size: .; V: TRBV30; CDR3: CAWSRSGSATNEKLFF; DNA: TGTGCCTGGAGTCGCTCGGGGTCGGCAACTAATGAAAAACTGTTTTTT
D: TRBD2; length: 15; J: TRBJ2-7; size: once; V: TRBV5-4; CDR3: CASSTRTSGVYEQYF; DNA: TGTGCCAGCAGCACGCGTACTAGCGGGGTCTACGAGCAGTACTTC
D: TRBD2; length: 16; J: TRBJ2-7; size: .; V: TRBV5-4; CDR3: CASSLRSGSGSYEQYF; DNA: TGTGCCAGCAGCTTGCGGAGCGGGAGCGGTTCCTACGAGCAGTACTTC
D: .; length: 14; J: TRBJ1-2; size: .; V: TRBV30; CDR3: CAWSVWRGDYGYTF; DNA: TGTGCCTGGAGTGTGTGGAGGGGCGACTATGGCTACACCTTC
D: .; length: 13; J: TRBJ2-5; size: .; V: TRBV27; CDR3: CASSFPGQETQYF; DNA: TGTGCCAGCAGCTTCCCCGGCCAAGAGACCCAGTACTTC
D: .; length: 19; J: TRBJ1-6; size: .; V: TRBV5-5; CDR3: CASSLERFKTGSYNSPLHF; DNA: TGTGCCAGCAGCTTGGAAAGGTTTAAGACAGGCTCCTATAATTCACCCCTCCACTTT
D: .; length: 13; J: TRBJ1-6; size: .; V: TRBV6-5; CDR3: CASSREIGSPLHF; DNA: TGTGCCAGCAGCAGGGAAATAGGTTCACCCCTCCACTTT